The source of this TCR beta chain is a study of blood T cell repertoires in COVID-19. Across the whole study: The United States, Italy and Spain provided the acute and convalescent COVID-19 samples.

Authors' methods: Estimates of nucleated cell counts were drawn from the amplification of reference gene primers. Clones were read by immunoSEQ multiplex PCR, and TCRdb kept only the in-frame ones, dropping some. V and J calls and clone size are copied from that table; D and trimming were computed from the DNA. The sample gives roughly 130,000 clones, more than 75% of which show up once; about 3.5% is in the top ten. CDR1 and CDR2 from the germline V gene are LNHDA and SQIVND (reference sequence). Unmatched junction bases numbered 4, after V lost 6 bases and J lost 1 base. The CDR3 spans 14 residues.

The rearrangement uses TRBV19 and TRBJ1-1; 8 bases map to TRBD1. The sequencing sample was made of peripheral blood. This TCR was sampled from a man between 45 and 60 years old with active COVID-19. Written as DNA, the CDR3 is TGTGCCAGTAGCTCGGACAGGGCGAACACTGAAGCTTTCTTT. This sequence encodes CASSSDRANTEAFF.